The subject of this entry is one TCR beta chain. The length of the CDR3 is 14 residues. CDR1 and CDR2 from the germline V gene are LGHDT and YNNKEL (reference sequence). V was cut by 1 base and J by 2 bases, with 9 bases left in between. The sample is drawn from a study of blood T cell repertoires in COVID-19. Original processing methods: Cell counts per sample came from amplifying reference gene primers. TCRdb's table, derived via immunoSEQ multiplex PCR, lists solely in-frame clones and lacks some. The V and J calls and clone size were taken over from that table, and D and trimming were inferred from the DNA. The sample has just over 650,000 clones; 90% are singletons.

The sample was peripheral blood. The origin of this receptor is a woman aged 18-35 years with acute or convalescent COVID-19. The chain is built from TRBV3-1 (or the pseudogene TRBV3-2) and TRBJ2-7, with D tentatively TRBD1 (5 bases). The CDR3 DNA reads TGTGCCAGCAGCCAAGGGGGCAAAGCCTACGAGCAGTACTTC. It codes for CASSQGGKAYEQYF.